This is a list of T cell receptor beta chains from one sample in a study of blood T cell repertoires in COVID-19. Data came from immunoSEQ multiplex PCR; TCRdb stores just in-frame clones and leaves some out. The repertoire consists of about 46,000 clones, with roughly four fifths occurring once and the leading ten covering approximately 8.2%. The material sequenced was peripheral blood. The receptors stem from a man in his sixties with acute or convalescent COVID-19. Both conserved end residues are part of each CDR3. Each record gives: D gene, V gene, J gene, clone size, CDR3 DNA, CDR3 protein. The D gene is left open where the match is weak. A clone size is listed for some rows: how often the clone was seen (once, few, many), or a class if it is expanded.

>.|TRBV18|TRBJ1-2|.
TGTGCCAGCTCCCCCGGGGAAGAAGCGCTCAACTATGGCTACACCTTC
CASSPGEEALNYGYTF
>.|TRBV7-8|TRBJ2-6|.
TGTGCCAGCAGCTCTGGACATAGTAGGGGGGCCAACGTCCTGACTTTC
CASSSGHSRGANVLTF
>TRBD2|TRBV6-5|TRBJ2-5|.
TGTGCCAGCAGTTACGGACTAGCGGGGGATGGTGAGACCCAGTACTTC
CASSYGLAGDGETQYF
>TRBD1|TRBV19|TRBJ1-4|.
TGTGCCAGTAGTATAGGGGACAGTGACCTTGAAAAACTGTTTTTT
CASSIGDSDLEKLFF
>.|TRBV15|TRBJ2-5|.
TGTGCCACCAGCAAGAACGGGGACTTGGGGCGTGAGAGGGAGACCCAGTACTTC
CATSKNGDLGRERETQYF
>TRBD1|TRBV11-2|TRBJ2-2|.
TGTGCCAGCAGCTGGGGGACAGGGAGTTTGACCGGGGAGCTGTTTTTT
CASSWGTGSLTGELFF
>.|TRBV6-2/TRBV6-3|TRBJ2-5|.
TGTGCCAGCAGTTACAGGATGGTGGGACAACACCAAGAGACCCAGTACTTC
CASSYRMVGQHQETQYF
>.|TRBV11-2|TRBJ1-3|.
TGTGCCAGCAGCTACGGACAGTTCCTCACTGCTTTCTCTGGAAACACCATATATTTT
CASSYGQFLTAFSGNTIYF
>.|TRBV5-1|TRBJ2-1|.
TGCGCCAGCAGCTCCACGCCGGAGGGGGCTCGTGAGCAGTTCTTC
CASSSTPEGAREQFF
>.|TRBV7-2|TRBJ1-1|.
TGTGCCAGCAGCTTATCCAGGGATAGGACTGAAGCTTTCTTT
CASSLSRDRTEAFF
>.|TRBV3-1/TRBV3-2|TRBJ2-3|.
TGTGCCAGCAGCCGTCGGCAGGGCTGGGATACGCAGTATTTT
CASSRRQGWDTQYF
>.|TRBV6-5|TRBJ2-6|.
TGTGCCAGCAGTCCCCCAGGGTCTGGGGCCAACGTCCTGACTTTC
CASSPPGSGANVLTF
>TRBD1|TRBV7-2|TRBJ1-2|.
TGTGCCAGCAGCCCATGGGACAGCCCGTATGGCTACACCTTC
CASSPWDSPYGYTF
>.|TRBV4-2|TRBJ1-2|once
TGTGCCAGCAGCCAACCAACAGGGACGGGAAACTATGGCTACACCTTC
CASSQPTGTGNYGYTF
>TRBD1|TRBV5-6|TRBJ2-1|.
TGTGCCAGCAGCCCTGGACAGGGATACTCCTACAATGAGCAGTTCTTC
CASSPGQGYSYNEQFF
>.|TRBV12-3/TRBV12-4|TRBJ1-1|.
TGTGCCAGCAGTTTTAGAGCGAACACTGAAGCTTTCTTT
CASSFRANTEAFF
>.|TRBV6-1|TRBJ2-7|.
TGTGCCAGCAGTGAATGGCAGGTTGGCGAGCAGTACTTC
CASSEWQVGEQYF
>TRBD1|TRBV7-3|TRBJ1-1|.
TGTGCCAGCAGCTCCAGTGGACAGGGGAACACTGAAGCTTTCTTT
CASSSSGQGNTEAFF
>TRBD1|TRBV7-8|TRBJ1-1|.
TGTGCCAGCAGCTCCACAGGGGGCGGATCTGAAGCTTTCTTT
CASSSTGGGSEAFF
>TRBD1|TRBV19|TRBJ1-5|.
TGTGCCAGTAGTTCGACAGGGCATAGCAATCAGCCCCAGCATTTT
CASSSTGHSNQPQHF
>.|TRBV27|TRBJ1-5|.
TGTGCCAGCAGTCCCGGCAATCAGCCCCAGCATTTT
CASSPGNQPQHF
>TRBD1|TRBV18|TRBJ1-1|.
TGTGCCAGCTCAAGGACAGGGGTGAAAACTGAAGCTTTCTTT
CASSRTGVKTEAFF
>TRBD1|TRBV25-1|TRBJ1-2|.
TGTGCCAGCAGTGAGACAGGGACAAAGGATGGCTACACCTTC
CASSETGTKDGYTF
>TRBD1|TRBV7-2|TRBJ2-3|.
TGTGCCAGCAGCTTAGACAGGGGGCGACCAGATACGCAGTATTTT
CASSLDRGRPDTQYF
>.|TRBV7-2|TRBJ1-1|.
TGTGCCAGCAGCTTAGAGAGCAACACTGAAGCTTTCTTT
CASSLESNTEAFF
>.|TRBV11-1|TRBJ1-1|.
TGTGCCAGCAGCTTGGGAGGGCCTGAAGCTTTCTTT
CASSLGGPEAFF
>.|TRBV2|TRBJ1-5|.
TGTGCCAGCAGTGCCGGGACTAATCAGCCCCAGCATTTT
CASSAGTNQPQHF
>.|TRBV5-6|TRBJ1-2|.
TGTGCCAGCACCGTTAACCCAGCTAACTATGGCTACACCTTC
CASTVNPANYGYTF
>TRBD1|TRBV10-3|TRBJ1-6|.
TGTGCCATCAGCGCGACAGGGGGCGAAAATTCACCCCTCCACTTT
CAISATGGENSPLHF
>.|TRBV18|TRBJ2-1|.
TGTGCCAGCTCACTCACATACAATACCCATGAGCAGTTCTTC
CASSLTYNTHEQFF
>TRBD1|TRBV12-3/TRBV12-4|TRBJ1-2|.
TGTGCCAGCAGCGGACAGGGGAAAGGCTACACCTTC
CASSGQGKGYTF
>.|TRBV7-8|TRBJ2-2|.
TGTGCCAGCAGCCCGGACTCGACTCTCCTTCGACCCGGGGAGCTGTTTTTT
CASSPDSTLLRPGELFF
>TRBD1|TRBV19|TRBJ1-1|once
TGTGCCAGCAGGGGGGCCGATGGAGCTTTCTTT
CASRGADGAFF
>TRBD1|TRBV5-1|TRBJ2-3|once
TGCGCCAGCAGCATATCGACAGGGGGCTTACGGATCGGCACAGATACGCAGTATTTT
CASSISTGGLRIGTDTQYF
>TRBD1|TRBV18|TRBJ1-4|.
TGTGCCAGCTCAACACAGGGGCAAACTAATGAAAAACTGTTTTTT
CASSTQGQTNEKLFF
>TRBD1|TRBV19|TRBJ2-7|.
TGTGCCAGTAGTAAAGGTCTTGCGACAGGGGACCACGAGCAGTACTTC
CASSKGLATGDHEQYF
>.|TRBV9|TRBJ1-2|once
TGTGCCAGCAGCGTAGACAGCCTCTATGGCTACACCTTC
CASSVDSLYGYTF
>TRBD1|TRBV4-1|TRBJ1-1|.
TGCGCCAGCAGCCAAGGACAGGGGAACACTGAAGCTTTCTTT
CASSQGQGNTEAFF
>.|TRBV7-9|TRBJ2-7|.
TGTGCCAGCAGCTTATCTACAGGGTTTGCCTACGAGCAGTACTTC
CASSLSTGFAYEQYF
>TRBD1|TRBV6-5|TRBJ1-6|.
TGTGCCAGCAGTTATGAACAGGGGGCAAATTCACCCCTCCACTTT
CASSYEQGANSPLHF
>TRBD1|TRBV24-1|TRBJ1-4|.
TGTGCCACCAGTGATTCGCAGGGGGCGGATGAAAAACTGTTTTTT
CATSDSQGADEKLFF
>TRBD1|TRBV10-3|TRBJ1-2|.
TGTGCCATCAGTGAGTCGAGGGGGCAGTCCTATGGCTACACCTTC
CAISESRGQSYGYTF
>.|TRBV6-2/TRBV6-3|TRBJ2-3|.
TGTGCCAGCAGTTACAGGGTTAGCGAGACAGATACGCAGTATTTT
CASSYRVSETDTQYF
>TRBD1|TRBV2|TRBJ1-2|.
TGTGCCAGCGTAACGGGACAGGGGCTTTTGTTAGGCTACACCTTC
CASVTGQGLLLGYTF
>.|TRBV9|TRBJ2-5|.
TGTGCCAGCAGCGTAACTAATCGCGGGGAGACCCAGTACTTC
CASSVTNRGETQYF
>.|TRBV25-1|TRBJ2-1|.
TGTGCCAGCACAACCTACAATGAGCAGTTCTTC
CASTTYNEQFF
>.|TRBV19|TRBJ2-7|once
TGTGCCAGTGGGGGGACTGTCTCCTACGAGCAGTACTTC
CASGGTVSYEQYF
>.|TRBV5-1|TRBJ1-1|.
TGCGCCAGCAGTTTTGACATACGGAACACTGAAGCTTTCTTT
CASSFDIRNTEAFF